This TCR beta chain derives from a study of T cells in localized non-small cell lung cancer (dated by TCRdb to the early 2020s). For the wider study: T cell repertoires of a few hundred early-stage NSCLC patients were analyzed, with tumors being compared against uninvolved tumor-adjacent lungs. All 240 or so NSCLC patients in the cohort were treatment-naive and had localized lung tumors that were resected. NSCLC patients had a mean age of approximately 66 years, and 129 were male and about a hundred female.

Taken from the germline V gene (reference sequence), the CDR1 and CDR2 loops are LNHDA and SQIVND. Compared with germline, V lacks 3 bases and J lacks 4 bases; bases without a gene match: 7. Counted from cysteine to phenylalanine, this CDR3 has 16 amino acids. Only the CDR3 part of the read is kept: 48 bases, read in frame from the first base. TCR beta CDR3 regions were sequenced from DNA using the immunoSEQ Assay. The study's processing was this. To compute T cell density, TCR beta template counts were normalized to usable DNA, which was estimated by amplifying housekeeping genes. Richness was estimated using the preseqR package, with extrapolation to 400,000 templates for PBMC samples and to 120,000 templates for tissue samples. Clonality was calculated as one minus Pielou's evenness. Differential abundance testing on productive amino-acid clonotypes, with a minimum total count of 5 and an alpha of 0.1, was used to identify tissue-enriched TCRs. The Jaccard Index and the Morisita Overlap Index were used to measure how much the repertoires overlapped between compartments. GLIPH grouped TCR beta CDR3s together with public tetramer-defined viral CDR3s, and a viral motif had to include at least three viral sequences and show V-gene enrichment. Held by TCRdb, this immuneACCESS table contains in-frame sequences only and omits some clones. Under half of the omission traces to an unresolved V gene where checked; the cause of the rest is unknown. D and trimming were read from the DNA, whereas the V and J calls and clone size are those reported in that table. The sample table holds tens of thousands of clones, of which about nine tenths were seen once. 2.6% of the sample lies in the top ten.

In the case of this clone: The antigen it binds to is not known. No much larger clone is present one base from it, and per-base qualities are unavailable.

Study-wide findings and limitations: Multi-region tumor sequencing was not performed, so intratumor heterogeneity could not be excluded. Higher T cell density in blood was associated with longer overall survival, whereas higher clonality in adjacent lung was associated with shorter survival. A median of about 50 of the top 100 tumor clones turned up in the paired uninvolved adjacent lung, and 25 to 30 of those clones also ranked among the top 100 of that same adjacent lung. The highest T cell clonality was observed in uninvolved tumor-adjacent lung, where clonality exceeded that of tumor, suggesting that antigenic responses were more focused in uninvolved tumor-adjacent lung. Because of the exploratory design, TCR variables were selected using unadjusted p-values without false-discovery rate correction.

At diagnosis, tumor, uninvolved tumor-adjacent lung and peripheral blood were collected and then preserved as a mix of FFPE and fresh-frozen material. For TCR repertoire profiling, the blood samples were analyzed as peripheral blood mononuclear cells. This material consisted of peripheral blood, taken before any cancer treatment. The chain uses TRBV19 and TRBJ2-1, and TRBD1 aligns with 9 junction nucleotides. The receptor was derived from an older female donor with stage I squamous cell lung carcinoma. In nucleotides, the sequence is TGTGCCAGTAGTATCTCGGGACAGGGTACGTACAATGAGCAGTTCTTC. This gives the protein CASSISGQGTYNEQFF.